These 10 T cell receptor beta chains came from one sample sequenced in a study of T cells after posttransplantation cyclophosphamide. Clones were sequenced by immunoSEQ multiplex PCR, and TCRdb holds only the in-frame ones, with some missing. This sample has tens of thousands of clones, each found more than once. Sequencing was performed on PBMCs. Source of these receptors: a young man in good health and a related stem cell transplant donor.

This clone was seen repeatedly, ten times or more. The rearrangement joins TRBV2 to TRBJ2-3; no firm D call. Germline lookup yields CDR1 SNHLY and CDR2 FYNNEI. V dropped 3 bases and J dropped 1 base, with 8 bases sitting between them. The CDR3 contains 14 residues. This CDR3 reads CASSDLAGTDTQYF. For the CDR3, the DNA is TGTGCCAGCAGTGATTTGGCGGGCACAGATACGCAGTATTTT.

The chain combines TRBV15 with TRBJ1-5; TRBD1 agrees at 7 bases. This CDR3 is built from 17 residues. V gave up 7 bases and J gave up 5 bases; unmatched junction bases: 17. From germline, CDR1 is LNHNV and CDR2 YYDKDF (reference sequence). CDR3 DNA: TGTGCCACCACCTCCGTAGGGGGCAGCGTTTGGGATCAGCCCCAGCATTTT. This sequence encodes CATTSVGGSVWDQPQHF.

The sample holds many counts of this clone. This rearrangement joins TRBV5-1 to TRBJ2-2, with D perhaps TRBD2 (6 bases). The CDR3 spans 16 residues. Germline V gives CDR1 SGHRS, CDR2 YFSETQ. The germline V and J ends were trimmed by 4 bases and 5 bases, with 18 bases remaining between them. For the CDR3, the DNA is TGCGCCAGCAGCCTGGGCCTAGCGCCGAGTACCGGGGAGCTGTTTTTT. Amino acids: CASSLGLAPSTGELFF.

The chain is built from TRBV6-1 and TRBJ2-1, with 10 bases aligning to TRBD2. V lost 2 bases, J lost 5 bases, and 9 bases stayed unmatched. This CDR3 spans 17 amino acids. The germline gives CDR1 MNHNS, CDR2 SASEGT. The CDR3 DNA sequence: TGTGCCAGCAGTGAAAGAGCGGGGGGGAGCCGGCACAATGAGCAGTTCTTC. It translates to CASSERAGGSRHNEQFF.

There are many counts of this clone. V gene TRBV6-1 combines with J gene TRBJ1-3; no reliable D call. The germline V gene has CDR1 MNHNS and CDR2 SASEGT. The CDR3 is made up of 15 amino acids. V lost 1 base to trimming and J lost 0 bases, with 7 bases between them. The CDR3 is CASSEERASGNTIYF. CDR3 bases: TGTGCCAGCAGTGAAGAAAGGGCCTCTGGAAACACCATATATTTT.

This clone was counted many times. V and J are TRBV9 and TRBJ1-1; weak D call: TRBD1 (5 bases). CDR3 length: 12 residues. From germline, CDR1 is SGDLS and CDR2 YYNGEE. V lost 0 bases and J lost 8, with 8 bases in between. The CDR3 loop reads CASSVGAGEAFF. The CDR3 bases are TGTGCCAGCAGCGTAGGGGCAGGGGAAGCTTTCTTT.

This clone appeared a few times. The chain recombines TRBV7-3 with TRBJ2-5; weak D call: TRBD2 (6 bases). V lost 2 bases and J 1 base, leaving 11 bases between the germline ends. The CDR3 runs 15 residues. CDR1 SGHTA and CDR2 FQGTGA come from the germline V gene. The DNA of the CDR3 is TGTGCCAGCAGCTTAGGGGCGGGGAGCCAAGAGACCCAGTACTTC. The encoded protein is CASSLGAGSQETQYF.

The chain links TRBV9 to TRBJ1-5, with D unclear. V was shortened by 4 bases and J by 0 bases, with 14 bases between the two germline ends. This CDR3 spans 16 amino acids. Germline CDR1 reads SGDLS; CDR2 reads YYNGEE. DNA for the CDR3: TGTGCCAGCAGCACCTTGACTGACTTTAGCAATCAGCCCCAGCATTTT. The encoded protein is CASSTLTDFSNQPQHF.

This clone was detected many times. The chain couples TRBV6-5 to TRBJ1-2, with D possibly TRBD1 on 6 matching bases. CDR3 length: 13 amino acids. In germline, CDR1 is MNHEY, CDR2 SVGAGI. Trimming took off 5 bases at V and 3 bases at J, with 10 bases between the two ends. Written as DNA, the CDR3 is TGTGCCAGCAGTCGAGGGGGGGACTATGGCTACACCTTC. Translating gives CASSRGGDYGYTF.

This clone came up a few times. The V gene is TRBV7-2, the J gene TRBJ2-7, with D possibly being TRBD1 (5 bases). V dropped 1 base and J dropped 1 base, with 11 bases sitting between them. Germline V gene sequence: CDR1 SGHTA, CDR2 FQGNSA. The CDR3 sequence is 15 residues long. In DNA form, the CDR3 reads TGTGCCAGCAGCTTAGGTAGGGGTACTTCCTACGAGCAGTACTTC. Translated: CASSLGRGTSYEQYF. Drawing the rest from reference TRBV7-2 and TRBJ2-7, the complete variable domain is GAGVSQSPSNKVTEKGKDVELRCDPISGHTALYWYRQSLGQGLEFLIYFQGNSAPDKSGLPSDRFSAERTGGSVSTLTIQRTQQEDSAVYLCASSLGRGTSYEQYFGPGTRLTVT.